The clone carrying this TCR beta chain was observed many times. Its antigen remains unknown. Germline V gives CDR1 SQVTM, CDR2 ANQGSEA. V dropped 4 bases and J dropped 0 bases, with 6 bases sitting between them. The CDR3 consists of 12 residues. The entry originates in a study of T-cell memory formation after mild COVID-19. On the study more broadly: TCR clusters were largely donor specific.

TCRdb independently ran MiXCR on the 5' RACE reads; one entry per CDR3 protein. The data contain approximately 290,000 distinct CDR3 sequences, just under 20% of them singletons. Study-level points and caveats: Cross-reactive memory apparently joined, as some responding clones appeared in pre-infection memory.

This sequence was found in a young man who had mild COVID-19 (a few samples of this study predate the infection). Cell type and time point are not known. This chain links TRBV29-1 with TRBJ2-5; D may be TRBD1 (5 bases). The specimen sequenced was PBMCs or a T cell subset sorted from them (not recorded which). Here the CDR3 reads CSVGQHQETQYF. CDR3 DNA sequence: TGCAGCGTTGGACAGCACCAAGAGACCCAGTACTTC.